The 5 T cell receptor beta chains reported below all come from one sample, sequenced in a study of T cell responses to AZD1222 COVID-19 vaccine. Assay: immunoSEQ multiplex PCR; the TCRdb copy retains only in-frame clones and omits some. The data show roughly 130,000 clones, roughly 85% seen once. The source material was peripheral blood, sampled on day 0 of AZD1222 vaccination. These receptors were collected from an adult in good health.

The CDR3: CACDGYTF. The CDR3 DNA is TGTGCCTGCGATGGCTACACCTTC. V usage is TRBV30 and J usage is TRBJ1-2; no reliable D call. The CDR3 runs 8 residues. V lost 6 bases to trimming and J lost 6 bases, with 2 bases between them. The germline V gene has CDR1 GTSNPN and CDR2 SVGIG (reference sequence).

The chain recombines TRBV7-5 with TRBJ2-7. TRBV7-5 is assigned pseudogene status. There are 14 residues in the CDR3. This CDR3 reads CVRSPAKKSYEQYF. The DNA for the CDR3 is TGTGTCAGAAGCCCGGCTAAAAAATCCTACGAGCAGTACTTC.

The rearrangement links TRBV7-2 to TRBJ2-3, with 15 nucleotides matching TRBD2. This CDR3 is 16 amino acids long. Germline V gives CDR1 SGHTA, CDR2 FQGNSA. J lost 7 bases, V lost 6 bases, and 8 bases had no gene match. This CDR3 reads CASSPGLAGGENTQYF. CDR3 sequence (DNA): TGTGCCAGCAGTCCCGGACTAGCGGGGGGGGAGAATACGCAGTATTTT.

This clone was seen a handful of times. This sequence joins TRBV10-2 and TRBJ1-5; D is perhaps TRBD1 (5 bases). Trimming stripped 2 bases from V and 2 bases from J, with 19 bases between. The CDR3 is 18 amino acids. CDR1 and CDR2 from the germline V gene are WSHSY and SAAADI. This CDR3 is CASSEPWQGGPGNQPQHF. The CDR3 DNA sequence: TGCGCCAGCAGTGAGCCTTGGCAGGGCGGCCCTGGCAATCAGCCCCAGCATTTT.

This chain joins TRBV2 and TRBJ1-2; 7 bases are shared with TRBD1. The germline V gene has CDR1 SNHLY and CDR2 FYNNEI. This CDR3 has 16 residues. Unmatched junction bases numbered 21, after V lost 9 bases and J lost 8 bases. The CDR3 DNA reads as TGTGCCAGTTTGGGTACAGGGGCGAGGATTAATTTGGGCTACACCTTC. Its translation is CASLGTGARINLGYTF.